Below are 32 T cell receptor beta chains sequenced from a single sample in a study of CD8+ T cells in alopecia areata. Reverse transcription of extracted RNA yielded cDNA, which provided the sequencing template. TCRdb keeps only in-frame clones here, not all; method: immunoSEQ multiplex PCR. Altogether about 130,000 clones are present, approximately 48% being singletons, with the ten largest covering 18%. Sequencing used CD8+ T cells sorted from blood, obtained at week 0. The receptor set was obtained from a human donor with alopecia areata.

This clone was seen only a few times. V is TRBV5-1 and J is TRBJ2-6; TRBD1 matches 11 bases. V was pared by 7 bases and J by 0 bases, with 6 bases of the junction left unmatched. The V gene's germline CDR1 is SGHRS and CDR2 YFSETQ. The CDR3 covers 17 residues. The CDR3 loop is CASGGTGGSSGANVLTF. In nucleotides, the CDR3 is TGCGCCAGCGGAGGGACAGGGGGTAGCTCTGGGGCCAACGTCCTGACTTTC.

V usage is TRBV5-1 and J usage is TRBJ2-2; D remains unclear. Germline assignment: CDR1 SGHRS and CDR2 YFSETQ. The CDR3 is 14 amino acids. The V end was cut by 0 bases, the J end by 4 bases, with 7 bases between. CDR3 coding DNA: TGCGCCAGCAGCTTGGTTCGGTTCACCGGGGAGCTGTTTTTT. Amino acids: CASSLVRFTGELFF. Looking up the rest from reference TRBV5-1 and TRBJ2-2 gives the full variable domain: KAGVTQTPRYLIKTRGQQVTLSCSPISGHRSVSWYQQTPGQGLQFLFEYFSETQRNKGNFPGRFSGRQFSNSRSEMNVSTLELGDSALYLCASSLVRFTGELFFGEGSRLTVL.

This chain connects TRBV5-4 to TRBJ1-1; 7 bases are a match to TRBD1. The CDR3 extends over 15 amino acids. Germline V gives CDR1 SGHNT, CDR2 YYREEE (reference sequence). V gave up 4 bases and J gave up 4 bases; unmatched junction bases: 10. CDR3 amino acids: CASSRTQGIGTEAFF. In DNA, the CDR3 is TGTGCCAGCAGCCGCACACAGGGGATTGGCACTGAAGCTTTCTTT.

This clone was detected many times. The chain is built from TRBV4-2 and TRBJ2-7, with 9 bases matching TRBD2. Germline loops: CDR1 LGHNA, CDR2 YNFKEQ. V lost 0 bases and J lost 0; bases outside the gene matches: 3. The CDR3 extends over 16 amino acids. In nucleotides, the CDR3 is TGTGCCAGCAGCCAAGAGGGAGCGGGGGGCTCCTACGAGCAGTACTTC. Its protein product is CASSQEGAGGSYEQYF.

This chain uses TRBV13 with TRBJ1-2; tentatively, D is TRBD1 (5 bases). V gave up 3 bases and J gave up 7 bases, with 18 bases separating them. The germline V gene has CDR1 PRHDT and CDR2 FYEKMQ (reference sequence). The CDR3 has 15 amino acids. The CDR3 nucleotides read TGTGCCAGCAGCTTGGGAGTGGACAACTTGAGTGGCTACACCTTC. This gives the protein CASSLGVDNLSGYTF.

The CDR3 DNA sequence: TGTGCCAGCAGCCCTAGGCCAAACAGGGAGGTATCCTATGGCTACACCTTC. It is translated as CASSPRPNREVSYGYTF. The rearrangement uses TRBV5-4 and TRBJ1-2, with D maybe TRBD1 (6 bases). CDR1 and CDR2 (germline): SGHNT, YYREEE (reference sequence). The CDR3 loop spans 17 amino acids. Trimming removed 4 bases from V and 4 bases from J, with 23 bases in between.

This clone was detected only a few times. DNA of the CDR3: TGCAGCGTTTCCGGGACATCTACCTACGAGCAGTACTTC. Translated: CSVSGTSTYEQYF. The V gene is TRBV29-1, the J gene TRBJ2-7, with a possible D match to TRBD1 (6 bases). This CDR3 contains 13 residues. Looked up from germline, CDR1 is SQVTM and CDR2 is ANQGSEA. Trimming removed 5 bases from V and 2 bases from J, with 13 bases in between.

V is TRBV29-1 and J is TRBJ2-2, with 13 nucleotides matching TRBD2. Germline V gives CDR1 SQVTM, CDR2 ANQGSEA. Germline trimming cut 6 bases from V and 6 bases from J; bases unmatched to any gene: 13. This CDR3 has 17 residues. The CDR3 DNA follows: TGCAGCGTAATACCCTACTCGACTAGCGGGGGGTCCGGGGAGCTGTTTTTT. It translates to CSVIPYSTSGGSGELFF.

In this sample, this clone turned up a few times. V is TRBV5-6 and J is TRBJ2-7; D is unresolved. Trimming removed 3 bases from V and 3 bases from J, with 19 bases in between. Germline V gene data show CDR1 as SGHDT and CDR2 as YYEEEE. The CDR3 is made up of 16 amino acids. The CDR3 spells CASSSGRRRVDYEQYF. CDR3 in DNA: TGTGCCAGCAGCTCGGGCCGCCGGAGAGTTGACTACGAGCAGTACTTC.

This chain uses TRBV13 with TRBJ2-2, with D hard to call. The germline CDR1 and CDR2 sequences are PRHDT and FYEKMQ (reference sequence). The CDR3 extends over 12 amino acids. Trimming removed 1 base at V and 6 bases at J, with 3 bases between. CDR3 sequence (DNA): TGTGCCAGCAGCTTAGTCCCCGGGGAGCTGTTTTTT. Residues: CASSLVPGELFF.

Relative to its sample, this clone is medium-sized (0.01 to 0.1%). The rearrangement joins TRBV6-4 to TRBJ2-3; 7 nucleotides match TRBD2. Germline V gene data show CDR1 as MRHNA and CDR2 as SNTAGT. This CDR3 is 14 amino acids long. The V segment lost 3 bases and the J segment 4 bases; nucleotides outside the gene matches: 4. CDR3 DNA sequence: TGTGCCAGCAGTGAACGGGGGGAGGCAGATACGCAGTATTTT. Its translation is CASSERGEADTQYF.

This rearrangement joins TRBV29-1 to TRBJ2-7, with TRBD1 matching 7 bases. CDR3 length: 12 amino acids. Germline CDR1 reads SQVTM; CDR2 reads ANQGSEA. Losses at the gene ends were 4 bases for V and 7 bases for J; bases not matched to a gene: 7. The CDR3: CSVVFRGREQYF. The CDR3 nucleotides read TGCAGCGTTGTGTTCAGGGGGAGAGAGCAGTACTTC.

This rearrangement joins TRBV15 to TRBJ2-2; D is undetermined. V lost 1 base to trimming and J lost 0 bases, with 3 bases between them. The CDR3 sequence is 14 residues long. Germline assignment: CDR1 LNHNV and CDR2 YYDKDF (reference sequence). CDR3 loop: CATSRVTNTGELFF. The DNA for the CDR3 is TGTGCCACCAGCAGAGTTACGAACACCGGGGAGCTGTTTTTT.

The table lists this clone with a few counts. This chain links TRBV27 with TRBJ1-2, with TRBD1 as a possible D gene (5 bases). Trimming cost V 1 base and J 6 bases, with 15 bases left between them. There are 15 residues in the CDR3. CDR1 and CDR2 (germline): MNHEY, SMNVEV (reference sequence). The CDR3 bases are TGTGCCAGCAGTTTATTAGGGGCCAGGGACGATGGCTACACCTTC. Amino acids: CASSLLGARDDGYTF.

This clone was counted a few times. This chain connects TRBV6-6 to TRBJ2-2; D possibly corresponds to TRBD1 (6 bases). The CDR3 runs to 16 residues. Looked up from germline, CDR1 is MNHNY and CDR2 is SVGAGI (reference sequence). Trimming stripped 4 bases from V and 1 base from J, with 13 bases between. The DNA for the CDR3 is TGTGCCAGCAGTTCCCGGGCCAGGGGGAACACCGGGGAGCTGTTTTTT. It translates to CASSSRARGNTGELFF.

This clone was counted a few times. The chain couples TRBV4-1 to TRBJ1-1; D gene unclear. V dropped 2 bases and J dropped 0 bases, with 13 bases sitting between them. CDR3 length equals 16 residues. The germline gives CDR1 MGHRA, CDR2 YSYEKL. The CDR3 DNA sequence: TGCGCCAGCAGCCAAAGTTTTAGGACTGTGAACACTGAAGCTTTCTTT. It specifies CASSQSFRTVNTEAFF.

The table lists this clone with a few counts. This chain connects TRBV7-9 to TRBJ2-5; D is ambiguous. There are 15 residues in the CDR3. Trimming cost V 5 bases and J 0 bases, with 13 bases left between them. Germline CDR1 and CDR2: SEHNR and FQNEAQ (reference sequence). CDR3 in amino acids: CASSPPYPHQETQYF. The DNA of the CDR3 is TGTGCCAGCAGCCCACCGTACCCCCACCAAGAGACCCAGTACTTC.

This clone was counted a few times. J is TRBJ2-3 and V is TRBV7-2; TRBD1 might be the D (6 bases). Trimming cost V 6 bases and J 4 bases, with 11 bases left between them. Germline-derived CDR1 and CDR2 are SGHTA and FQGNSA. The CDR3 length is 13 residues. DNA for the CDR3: TGTGCCAGCAGGCAGGGACACGCAGATACGCAGTATTTT. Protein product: CASRQGHADTQYF. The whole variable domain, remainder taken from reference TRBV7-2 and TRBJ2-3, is GAGVSQSPSNKVTEKGKDVELRCDPISGHTALYWYRQSLGQGLEFLIYFQGNSAPDKSGLPSDRFSAERTGGSVSTLTIQRTQQEDSAVYLCASRQGHADTQYFGPGTRLTVL.

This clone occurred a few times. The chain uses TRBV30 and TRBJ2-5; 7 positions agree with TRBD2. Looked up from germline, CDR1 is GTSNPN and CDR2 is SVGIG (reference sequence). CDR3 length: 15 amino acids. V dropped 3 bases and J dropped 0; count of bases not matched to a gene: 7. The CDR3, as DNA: TGTGCCTGGAGCTTTGGGGGGGAGTACCAAGAGACCCAGTACTTC. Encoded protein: CAWSFGGEYQETQYF. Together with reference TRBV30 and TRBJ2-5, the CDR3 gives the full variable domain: SQTIHQWPATLVQPVGSPLSLECTVEGTSNPNLYWYRQAAGRGLQLLFYSVGIGQISSEVPQNLSASRPQDRQFILSSKKLLLSDSGFYLCAWSFGGEYQETQYFGPGTRLLVL.

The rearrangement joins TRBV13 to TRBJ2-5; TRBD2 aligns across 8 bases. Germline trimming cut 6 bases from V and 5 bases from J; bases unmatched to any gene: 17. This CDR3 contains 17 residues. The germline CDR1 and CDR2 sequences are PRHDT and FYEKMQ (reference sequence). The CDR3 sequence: CASSPGTTGRAVETQYF. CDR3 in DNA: TGTGCCAGCAGTCCCGGGACTACCGGGAGGGCGGTGGAGACCCAGTACTTC.

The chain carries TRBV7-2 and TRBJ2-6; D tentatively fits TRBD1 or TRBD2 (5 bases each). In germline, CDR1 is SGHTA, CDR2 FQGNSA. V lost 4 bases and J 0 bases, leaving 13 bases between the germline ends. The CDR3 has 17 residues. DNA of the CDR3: TGTGCCAGCAGCTCCCGGGACGGACTCTCTGGGGCCAACGTCCTGACTTTC. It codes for CASSSRDGLSGANVLTF.

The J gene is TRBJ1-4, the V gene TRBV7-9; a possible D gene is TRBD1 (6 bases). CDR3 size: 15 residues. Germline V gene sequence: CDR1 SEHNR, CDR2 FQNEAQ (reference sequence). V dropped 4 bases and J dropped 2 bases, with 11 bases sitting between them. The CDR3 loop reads CASSSPGETNEKLFF. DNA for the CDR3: TGTGCCAGCAGCTCCCCAGGGGAGACTAATGAAAAACTGTTTTTT. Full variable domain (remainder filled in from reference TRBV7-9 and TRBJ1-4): DTGVSQNPRHKITKRGQNVTFRCDPISEHNRLYWYRQTLGQGPEFLTYFQNEAQLEKSRLLSDRFSAERPKGSFSTLEIQRTEQGDSAMYLCASSSPGETNEKLFFGSGTQLSVL.

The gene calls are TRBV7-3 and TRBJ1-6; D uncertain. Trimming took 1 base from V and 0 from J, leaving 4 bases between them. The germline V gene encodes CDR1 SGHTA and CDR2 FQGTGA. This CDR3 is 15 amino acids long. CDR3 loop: CASSLKRSYNSPLHF. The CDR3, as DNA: TGTGCCAGCAGCTTAAAGCGCTCCTATAATTCACCCCTCCACTTT.

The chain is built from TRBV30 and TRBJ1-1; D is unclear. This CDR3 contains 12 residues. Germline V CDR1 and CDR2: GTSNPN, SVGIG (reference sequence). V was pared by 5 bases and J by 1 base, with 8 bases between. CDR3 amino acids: CAWALGNTEAFF. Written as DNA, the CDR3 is TGTGCCTGGGCGCTGGGGAACACTGAAGCTTTCTTT. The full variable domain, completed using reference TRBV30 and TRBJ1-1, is SQTIHQWPATLVQPVGSPLSLECTVEGTSNPNLYWYRQAAGRGLQLLFYSVGIGQISSEVPQNLSASRPQDRQFILSSKKLLLSDSGFYLCAWALGNTEAFFGQGTRLTVV.

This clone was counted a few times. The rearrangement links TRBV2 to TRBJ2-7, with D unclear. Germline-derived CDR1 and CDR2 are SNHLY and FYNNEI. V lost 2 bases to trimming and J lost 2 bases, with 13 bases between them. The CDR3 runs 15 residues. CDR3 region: CASSELAAVTYEQYF. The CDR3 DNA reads TGTGCCAGCAGTGAACTCGCGGCCGTGACCTACGAGCAGTACTTC.

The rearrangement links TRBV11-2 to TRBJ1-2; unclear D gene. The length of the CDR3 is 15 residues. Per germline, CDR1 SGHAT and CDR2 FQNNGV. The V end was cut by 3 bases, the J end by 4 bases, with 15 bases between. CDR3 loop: CASSFTADGIYGYTF. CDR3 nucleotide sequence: TGTGCCAGCAGCTTTACCGCGGACGGGATCTATGGCTACACCTTC. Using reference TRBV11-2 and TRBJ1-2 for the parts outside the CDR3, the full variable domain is EAGVAQSPRYKIIEKRQSVAFWCNPISGHATLYWYQQILGQGPKLLIQFQNNGVVDDSQLPKDRFSAERLKGVDSTLKIQPAKLEDSAVYLCASSFTADGIYGYTFGSGTRLTVV.

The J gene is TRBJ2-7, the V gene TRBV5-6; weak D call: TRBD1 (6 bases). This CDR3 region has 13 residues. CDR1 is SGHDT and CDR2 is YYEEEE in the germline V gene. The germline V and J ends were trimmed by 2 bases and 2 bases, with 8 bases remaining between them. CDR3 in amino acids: CASSFGDTYEQYF. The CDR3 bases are TGTGCCAGCAGCTTCGGGGACACCTACGAGCAGTACTTC.

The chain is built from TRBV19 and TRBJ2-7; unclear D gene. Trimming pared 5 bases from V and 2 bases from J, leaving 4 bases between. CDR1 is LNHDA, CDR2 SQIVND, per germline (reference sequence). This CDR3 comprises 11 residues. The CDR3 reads CASSDAYEQYF. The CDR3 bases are TGTGCCAGTAGTGATGCCTACGAGCAGTACTTC.

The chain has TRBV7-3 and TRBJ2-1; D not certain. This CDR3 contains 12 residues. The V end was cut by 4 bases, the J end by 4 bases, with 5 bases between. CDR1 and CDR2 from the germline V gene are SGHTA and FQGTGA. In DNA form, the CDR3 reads TGTGCCAGCAGCTCTACATACAATGAGCAGTTCTTC. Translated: CASSSTYNEQFF.

The CDR3 here is CASSEETGGLDTQYF. The CDR3, as DNA: TGTGCCAGCAGCGAAGAGACCGGGGGACTAGATACGCAGTATTTT. The chain employs TRBV5-6 and TRBJ2-3; perhaps TRBD2 as D (6 bases). CDR3 length equals 15 residues. The V end was cut by 4 bases, the J end by 5 bases, with 17 bases between. The germline V gene has CDR1 SGHDT and CDR2 YYEEEE.

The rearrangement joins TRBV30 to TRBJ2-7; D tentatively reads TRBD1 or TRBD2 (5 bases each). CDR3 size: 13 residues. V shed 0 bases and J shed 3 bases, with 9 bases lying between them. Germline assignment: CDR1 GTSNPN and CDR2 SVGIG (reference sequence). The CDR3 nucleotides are TGTGCCTGGAGTGTAGATGGGGGCTACGAGCAGTACTTC. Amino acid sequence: CAWSVDGGYEQYF.

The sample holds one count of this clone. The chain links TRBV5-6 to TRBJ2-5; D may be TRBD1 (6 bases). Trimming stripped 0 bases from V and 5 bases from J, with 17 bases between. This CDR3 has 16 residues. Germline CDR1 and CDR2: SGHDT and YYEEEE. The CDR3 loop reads CASSLGQDEIVETQYF. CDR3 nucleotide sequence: TGTGCCAGCAGCTTGGGACAGGATGAGATTGTGGAGACCCAGTACTTC. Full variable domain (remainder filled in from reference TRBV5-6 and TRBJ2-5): DAGVTQSPTHLIKTRGQQVTLRCSPKSGHDTVSWYQQALGQGPQFIFQYYEEEERQRGNFPDRFSGHQFPNYSSELNVNALLLGDSALYLCASSLGQDEIVETQYFGPGTRLLVL.